The 5 T cell receptor beta chains reported below all come from one sample, sequenced in a study of OX40 agonist ivuxolimab in advanced cancers. Sequenced by immunoSEQ multiplex PCR; TCRdb stores in-frame clones only, minus some. Among 35,000 or so clones, 70% to 85% were seen once, and the ten largest hold around 25%. The sequenced sample was CD4+ or CD8+ T cells sorted from blood, obtained in a trial of the OX40 agonist ivuxolimab. Source of these receptors: an adult with an advanced solid tumor such as melanoma, head and neck, liver or kidney cancer.

The gene calls are TRBV30 and TRBJ2-5; tentatively, D is TRBD1 or TRBD2 (6 bases each). This CDR3 has 12 residues. The V end was cut by 6 bases, the J end by 5 bases, with 13 bases between. CDR1 and CDR2 (germline): GTSNPN, SVGIG (reference sequence). CDR3 DNA sequence: TGTGCCTGTGTCGGGGGCCTGGAGACCCAGTACTTC. It encodes CACVGGLETQYF. Full variable domain (outside the CDR3, taken from reference TRBV30 and TRBJ2-5): SQTIHQWPATLVQPVGSPLSLECTVEGTSNPNLYWYRQAAGRGLQLLFYSVGIGQISSEVPQNLSASRPQDRQFILSSKKLLLSDSGFYLCACVGGLETQYFGPGTRLLVL.

The chain joins TRBV29-1 to TRBJ2-2, with a weak D call TRBD1 (5 bases). In germline, CDR1 is SQVTM, CDR2 ANQGSEA. This CDR3 is 13 amino acids long. Trimming pared 3 bases from V and 1 base from J, leaving 6 bases between. CDR3 residues: CSVDQGNTGELFF. In DNA form, the CDR3 reads TGCAGCGTTGATCAGGGGAACACCGGGGAGCTGTTTTTT.

This clone is categorized as medium-sized. The same CDR3 also results from other DNA sequences found in this sample. The chain carries TRBV9 and TRBJ2-2; 9 nucleotides align to TRBD1. This CDR3 region has 15 residues. The V and J ends lost 2 bases and 5 bases, in that order; junction bases with no gene match: 4. Germline CDR1 is SGDLS and CDR2 is YYNGEE. CDR3: CASSVETGGTGELFF. In DNA, the CDR3 is TGTGCCAGCAGCGTTGAGACAGGGGGAACCGGGGAGCTGTTTTTT.

The chain has TRBV30 and TRBJ1-2, with TRBD1 identical over 9 bases. Looked up from germline, CDR1 is GTSNPN and CDR2 is SVGIG (reference sequence). The CDR3 is 16 residues long. The V segment lost 0 bases and the J segment 3 bases; nucleotides outside the gene matches: 8. CDR3 sequence reads: CAWSVPWTGEHYGYTF. CDR3 in DNA: TGTGCCTGGAGTGTACCATGGACAGGGGAGCACTATGGCTACACCTTC.

The rearrangement links TRBV5-8 to TRBJ2-7; no clear D. The CDR3 extends over 15 amino acids. V gave up 0 bases and J gave up 3 bases, with 13 bases separating them. Germline lookup yields CDR1 SGHTS and CDR2 YDEGEE. The CDR3 spells CASSLASPSHYEQYF. The CDR3 DNA is TGTGCCAGCAGCTTGGCCTCCCCCTCTCACTACGAGCAGTACTTC.